A single sample gave rise to the 5 T cell receptor beta chains below, sequenced in a study of T cells in Graves' hyperthyroidism and ophthalmopathy (dated 2019 in TCRdb). Libraries were built with multiplex PCR. Sequenced using an Illumina HiSeq 2000. Amplification of TCR beta CDR3 regions was carried out from RNA transcripts. The TCR CDR3 was subjected to a first round of RT-PCR using the HTBI primer set and the Qiagen OneStep RT-PCR kit. TCRdb reprocessing: public reads trimmed at Q25 with fastp, clones called with MiXCR, in-frame beta chains kept. CDR3 protein sequences are deduplicated, and each keeps its most common genes and DNA. In this sample the table shows about 52,000 distinct CDR3 sequences, approximately 52% of which occur a single time. The ten largest clonotypes hold about a tenth of the sample. Input material: blood. These receptors were collected from a woman aged 45-65 years with Graves' ophthalmopathy.

The chain is built from TRBV9 and TRBJ1-1, with no clear D. The V end lost 3 bases, the J end lost 1 base, and 10 bases lay between the germline ends. CDR3 length: 14 residues. Germline loops: CDR1 SGDLS, CDR2 YYNGEE. Written as DNA, the CDR3 is TGTGCCAGCAGCGAACGAGCGGCGAACACTGAAGCTTTCTTT. Protein product: CASSERAANTEAFF.

This clonotype was counted many times. This chain joins TRBV11-2 and TRBJ2-7, with D possibly being TRBD1 (5 bases). Germline-derived CDR1 and CDR2 are SGHAT and FQNNGV. The CDR3 is made up of 12 amino acids. Deletions cut 5 bases from V and 6 bases from J, with 11 bases between. CDR3 sequence (DNA): TGTGCCAGCAGCCCACAAGGGGTCGAGCAGTACTTC. Its protein is CASSPQGVEQYF.

A remark on this clonotype: One end of the junction does not line up with germline, which may come from a read error. The V call is TRBV7-2, the J call TRBJ2-6; D assignment may be TRBD1 or TRBD2 (6 bases each). CDR1 is SGHTA and CDR2 is FQGNSA in the germline V gene. The CDR3 covers 16 residues. The CDR3 DNA reads TGTGCCAGCAGCTTATACAGCGGAACGGGGGCCAACGTCCGGACTTTC. Its protein product is CASSLYSGTGANVRTF.

This clonotype appeared a single time. Just one base apart from a much larger clone, this may be a read error. Because the CDR3 is missing its conserved closing phenylalanine or tryptophan, this is likely a read error. This chain joins TRBV6-2 or TRBV6-3 and TRBJ1-1; TRBD1 is a possible D gene (5 bases). V was pared by 5 bases and J by 7 bases, with 14 bases between. The CDR3 runs to 13 residues. Germline values: CDR1 MNHEY, CDR2 SVGEGT. The CDR3 coding sequence is TGTGCCAGCAGTCGCGGCAGGGTAGGTGAAGCTTTCTTG. Amino acids: CASSRGRVGEAFL.

This clonotype was counted ten times or more. The chain carries TRBV4-2 and TRBJ2-3; D call uncertain. Germline V gives CDR1 LGHNA, CDR2 YNFKEQ. V was pared by 0 bases and J by 2 bases, with 6 bases between. This CDR3 spans 14 amino acids. DNA of the CDR3: TGTGCCAGCAGCCAAGACGGTGACACAGATACGCAGTATTTT. Protein: CASSQDGDTDTQYF.